This T cell receptor (beta chain) was captured in a study of identifying expanded T cells in peripheral blood. The study, taken as a whole, reports: Differentially abundant clones: 1 to 1.5 between replicates, roughly 16 at approximately two weeks, 19 to 20 at four. Approximately two-week clone count variance significantly increased as total template count grew.

Germline assignment: CDR1 WSHSY and CDR2 SAAADI. V was clipped by 7 bases and J by 1 base; unmatched bases: 14. The CDR3 is 20 residues long. The data were produced by immunoSEQ multiplex PCR, yet TCRdb's version contains in-frame clones alone and is incomplete. The data hold around 47,000 clones, with roughly 82% observed a single time. About this clone: The antigen is undetermined.

During the collection period, no donor immune events like infections were recorded. V usage is TRBV10-2 and J usage is TRBJ2-6, with 12 positions matching TRBD1. Input material: blood. The sequence derives from a person aged 18 to 75 in good health. The CDR3 spells CASTMNSPGQGASGANVLTF. Here the CDR3 DNA reads TGCGCCAGCACCATGAATTCCCCGGGACAGGGGGCTTCTGGGGCCAACGTCCTGACTTTC.